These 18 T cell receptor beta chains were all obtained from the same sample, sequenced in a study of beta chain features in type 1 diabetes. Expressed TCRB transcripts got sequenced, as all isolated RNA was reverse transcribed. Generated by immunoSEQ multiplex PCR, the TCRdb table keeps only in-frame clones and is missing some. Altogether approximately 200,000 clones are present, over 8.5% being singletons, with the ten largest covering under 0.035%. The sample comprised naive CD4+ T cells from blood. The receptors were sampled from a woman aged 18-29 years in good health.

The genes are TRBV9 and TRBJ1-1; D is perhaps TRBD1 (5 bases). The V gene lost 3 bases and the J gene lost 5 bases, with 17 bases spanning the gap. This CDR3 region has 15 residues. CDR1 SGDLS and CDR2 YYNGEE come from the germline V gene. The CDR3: CASSEGRVVGTEAFF. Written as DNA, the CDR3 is TGTGCCAGCAGCGAGGGCAGGGTGGTAGGGACTGAAGCTTTCTTT.

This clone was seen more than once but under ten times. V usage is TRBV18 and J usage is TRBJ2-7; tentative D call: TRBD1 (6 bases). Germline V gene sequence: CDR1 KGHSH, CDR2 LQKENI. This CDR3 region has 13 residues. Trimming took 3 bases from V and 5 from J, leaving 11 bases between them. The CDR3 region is CASSPQGPNEQYF. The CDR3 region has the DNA TGTGCCAGCTCACCTCAGGGGCCCAACGAGCAGTACTTC.

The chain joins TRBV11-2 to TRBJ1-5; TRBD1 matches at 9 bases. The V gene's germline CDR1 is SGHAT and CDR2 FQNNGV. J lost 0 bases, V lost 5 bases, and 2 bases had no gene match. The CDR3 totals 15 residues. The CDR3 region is CASSRDRVSNQPQHF. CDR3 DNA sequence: TGTGCCAGCAGCAGGGACAGGGTTAGCAATCAGCCCCAGCATTTT.

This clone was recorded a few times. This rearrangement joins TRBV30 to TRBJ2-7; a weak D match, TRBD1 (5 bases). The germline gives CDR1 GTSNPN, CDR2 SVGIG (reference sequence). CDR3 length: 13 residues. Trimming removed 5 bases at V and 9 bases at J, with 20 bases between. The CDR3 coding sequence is TGTGCCTGGGCCCCGACAGCTTCAATGGCGCAGTACTTC. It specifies CAWAPTASMAQYF.

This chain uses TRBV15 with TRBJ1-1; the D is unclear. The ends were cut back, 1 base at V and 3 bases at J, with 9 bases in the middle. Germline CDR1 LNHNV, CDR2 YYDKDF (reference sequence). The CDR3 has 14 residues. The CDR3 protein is CATSRVEEYTEAFF. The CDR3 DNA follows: TGTGCCACCAGCAGAGTGGAGGAGTACACTGAAGCTTTCTTT.

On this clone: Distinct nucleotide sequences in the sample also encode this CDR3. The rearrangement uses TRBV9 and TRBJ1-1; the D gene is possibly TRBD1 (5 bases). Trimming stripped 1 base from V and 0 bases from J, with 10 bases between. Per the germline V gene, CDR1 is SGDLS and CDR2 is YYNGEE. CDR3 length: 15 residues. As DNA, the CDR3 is TGTGCCAGCAGCGTACAGGGAACGGTGAACACTGAAGCTTTCTTT. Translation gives CASSVQGTVNTEAFF.

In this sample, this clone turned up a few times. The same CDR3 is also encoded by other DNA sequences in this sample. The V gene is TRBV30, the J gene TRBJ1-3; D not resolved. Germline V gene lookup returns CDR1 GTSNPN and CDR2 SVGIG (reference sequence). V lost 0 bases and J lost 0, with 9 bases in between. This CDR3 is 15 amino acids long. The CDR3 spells CAWSVLGSSGNTIYF. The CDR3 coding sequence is TGTGCCTGGAGTGTACTCGGGTCCTCTGGAAACACCATATATTTT.

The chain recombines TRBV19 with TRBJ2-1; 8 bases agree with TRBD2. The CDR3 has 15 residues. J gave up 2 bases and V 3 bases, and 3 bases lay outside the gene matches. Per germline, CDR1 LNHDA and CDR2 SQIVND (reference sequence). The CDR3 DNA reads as TGTGCCAGTAGTATTAGGACTAGCCCCTACAATGAGCAGTTCTTC. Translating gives CASSIRTSPYNEQFF.

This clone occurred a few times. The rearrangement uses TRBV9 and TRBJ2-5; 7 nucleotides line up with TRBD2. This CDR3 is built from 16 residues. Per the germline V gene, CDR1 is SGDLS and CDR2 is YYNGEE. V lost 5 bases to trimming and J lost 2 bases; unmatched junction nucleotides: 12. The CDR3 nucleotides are TGTGCCAGCAGTCCTCGACCGGCTAGCGGACAAGAGACCCAGTACTTC. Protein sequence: CASSPRPASGQETQYF.

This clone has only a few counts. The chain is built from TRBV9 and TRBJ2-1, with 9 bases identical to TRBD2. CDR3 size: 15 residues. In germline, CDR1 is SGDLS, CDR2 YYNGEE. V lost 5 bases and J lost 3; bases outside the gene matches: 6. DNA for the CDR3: TGTGCCAGCAGGGGACCTAGCGGGGACTACAATGAGCAGTTCTTC. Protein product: CASRGPSGDYNEQFF.

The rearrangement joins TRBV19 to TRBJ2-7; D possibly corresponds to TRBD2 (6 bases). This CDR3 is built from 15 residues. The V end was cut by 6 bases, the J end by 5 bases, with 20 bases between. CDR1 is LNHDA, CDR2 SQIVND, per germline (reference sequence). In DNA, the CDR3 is TGTGCCAGTAGCACAACGGGACTCCCGGGGGACGAGCAGTACTTC. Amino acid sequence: CASSTTGLPGDEQYF.

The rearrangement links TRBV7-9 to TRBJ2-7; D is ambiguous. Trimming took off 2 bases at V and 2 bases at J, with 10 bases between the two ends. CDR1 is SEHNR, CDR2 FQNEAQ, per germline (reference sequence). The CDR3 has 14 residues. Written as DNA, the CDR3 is TGTGCCAGCAGCTTAACCAGTGTGACCTACGAGCAGTACTTC. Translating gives CASSLTSVTYEQYF.

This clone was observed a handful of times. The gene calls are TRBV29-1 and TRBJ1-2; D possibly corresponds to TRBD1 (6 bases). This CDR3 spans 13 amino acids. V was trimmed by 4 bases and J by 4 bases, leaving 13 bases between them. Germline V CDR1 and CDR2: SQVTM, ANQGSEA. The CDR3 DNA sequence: TGCAGCGTTGTCACAGGGAGTGGCTATGGCTACACCTTC. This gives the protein CSVVTGSGYGYTF. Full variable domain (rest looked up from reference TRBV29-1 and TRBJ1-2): SAVISQKPSRDICQRGTSLTIQCQVDSQVTMMFWYRQQPGQSLTLIATANQGSEATYESGFVIDKFPISRPNLTFSTLTVSNMSPEDSSIYLCSVVTGSGYGYTFGSGTRLTVV.

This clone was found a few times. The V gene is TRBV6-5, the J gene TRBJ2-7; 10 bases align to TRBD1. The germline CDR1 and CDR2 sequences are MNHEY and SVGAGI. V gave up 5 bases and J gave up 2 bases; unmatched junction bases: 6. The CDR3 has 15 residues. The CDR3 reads CASSPSDRGPYEQYF. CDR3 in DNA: TGTGCCAGCAGTCCCTCAGACAGGGGGCCCTACGAGCAGTACTTC.

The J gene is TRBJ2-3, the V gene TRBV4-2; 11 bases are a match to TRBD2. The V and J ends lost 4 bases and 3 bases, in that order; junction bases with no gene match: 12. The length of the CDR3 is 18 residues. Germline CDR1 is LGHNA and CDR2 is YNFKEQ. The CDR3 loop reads CASSPGGLAGGGTDTQYF. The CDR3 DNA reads TGTGCCAGCAGCCCGGGCGGGCTAGCGGGAGGTGGGACAGATACGCAGTATTTT.

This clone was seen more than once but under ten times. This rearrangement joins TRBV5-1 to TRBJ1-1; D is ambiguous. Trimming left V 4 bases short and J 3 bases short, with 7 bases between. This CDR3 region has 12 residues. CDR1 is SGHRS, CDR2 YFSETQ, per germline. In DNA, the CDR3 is TGCGCCAGCAGCGAAACGGACACTGAAGCTTTCTTT. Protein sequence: CASSETDTEAFF.

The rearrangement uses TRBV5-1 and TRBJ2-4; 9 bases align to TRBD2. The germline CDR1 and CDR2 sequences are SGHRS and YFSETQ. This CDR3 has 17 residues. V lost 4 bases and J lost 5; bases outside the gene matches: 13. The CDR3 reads CASSRGFSGSLENIQYF. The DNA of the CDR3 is TGCGCCAGCAGCCGTGGTTTTAGCGGGAGTCTGGAAAACATTCAGTACTTC.

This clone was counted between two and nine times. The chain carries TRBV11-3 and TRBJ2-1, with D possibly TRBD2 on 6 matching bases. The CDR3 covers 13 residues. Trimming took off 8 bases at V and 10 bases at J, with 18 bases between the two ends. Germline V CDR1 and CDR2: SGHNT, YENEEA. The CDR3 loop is CASAAGFTTEQFF. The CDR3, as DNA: TGTGCCAGCGCAGCGGGCTTCACGACCGAGCAGTTCTTC.